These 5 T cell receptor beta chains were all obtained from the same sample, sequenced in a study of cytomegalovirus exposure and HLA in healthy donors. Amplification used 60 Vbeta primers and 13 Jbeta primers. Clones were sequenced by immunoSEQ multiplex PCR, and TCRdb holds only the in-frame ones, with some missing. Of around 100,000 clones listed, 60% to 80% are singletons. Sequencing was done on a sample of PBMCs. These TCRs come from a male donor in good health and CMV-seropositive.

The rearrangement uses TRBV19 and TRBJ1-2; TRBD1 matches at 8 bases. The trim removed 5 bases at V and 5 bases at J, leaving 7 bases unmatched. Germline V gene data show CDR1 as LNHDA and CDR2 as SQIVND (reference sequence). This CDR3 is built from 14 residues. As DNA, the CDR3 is TGTGCCAGTAGTCCCAGGACAGGGAAATATGGCTACACCTTC. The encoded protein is CASSPRTGKYGYTF.

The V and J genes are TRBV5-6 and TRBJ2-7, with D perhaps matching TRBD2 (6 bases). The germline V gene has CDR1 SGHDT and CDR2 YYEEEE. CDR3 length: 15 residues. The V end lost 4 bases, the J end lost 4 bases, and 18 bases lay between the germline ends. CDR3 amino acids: CASSPVRGSPYEQYF. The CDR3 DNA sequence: TGTGCCAGCAGCCCCGTACGGGGGTCCCCTTACGAGCAGTACTTC.

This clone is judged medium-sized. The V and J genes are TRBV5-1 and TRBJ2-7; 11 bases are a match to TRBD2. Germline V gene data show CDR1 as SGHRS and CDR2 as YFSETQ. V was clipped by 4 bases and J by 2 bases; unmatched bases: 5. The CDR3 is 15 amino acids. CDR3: CASSNPTSGAYEQYF. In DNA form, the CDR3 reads TGCGCCAGCAGCAACCCGACTAGCGGGGCCTACGAGCAGTACTTC.

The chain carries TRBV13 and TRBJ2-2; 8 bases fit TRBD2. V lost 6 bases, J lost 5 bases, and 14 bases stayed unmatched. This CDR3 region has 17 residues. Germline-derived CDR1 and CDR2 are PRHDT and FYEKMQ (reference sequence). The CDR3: CASSSPFPGGRTGELFF. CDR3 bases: TGTGCCAGCAGTTCCCCCTTCCCGGGCGGGAGGACCGGGGAGCTGTTTTTT.

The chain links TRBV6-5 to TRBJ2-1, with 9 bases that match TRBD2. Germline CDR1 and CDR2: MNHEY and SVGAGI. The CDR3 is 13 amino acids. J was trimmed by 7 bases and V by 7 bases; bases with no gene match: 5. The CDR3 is CASTGSGSNEQFF. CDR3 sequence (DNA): TGTGCCAGCACCGGTAGCGGGAGTAATGAGCAGTTCTTC.